The sequence of this T cell receptor beta chain was determined in a study of Tregs in tolerant kidney transplant recipients. Repertoires were generated with immunoSEQ multiplex PCR, while TCRdb's copy carries only in-frame clones and drops some. The sample lists roughly 15,000 clones; roughly 78% were seen once. CDR1 and CDR2 (germline): MRHNA, SNTAGT. This CDR3 has 16 residues. V lost 3 bases and J lost 2, with 14 bases in between. The specimen comprised Tregs from blood, sampled before the transplant. This clonotype originated in a human donor who received a combined kidney and bone marrow transplant. V and J are TRBV6-4 and TRBJ2-1; D might be TRBD1 (6 bases). For the CDR3, the DNA is TGTGCCAGCAGTGATATGCGGACAGAACCCTACAATGAGCAGTTCTTC. The encoded protein is CASSDMRTEPYNEQFF.